A selection of T cell receptor beta chains follows, all from one sample in a study of blood T cell repertoires in COVID-19. Only in-frame clones appear in the TCRdb table, and some are missing; sequencing was by immunoSEQ multiplex PCR. The sample has 120,000 or so clones; approximately 82% are singletons. The sequenced material came from peripheral blood. Receptors were obtained from a woman aged 45 to 65 with acute or convalescent COVID-19. Both conserved end residues are part of each CDR3. Fields, in order: V gene, clone size, J gene, D gene, CDR3 protein. The D gene is left open where the match is weak. Some rows have no size entry. The others give once, few or many, or a class for an expanded clone.

v_call: TRBV3-1/TRBV3-2; clone_size: NA; j_call: TRBJ1-2; d_call: NA; cdr3_aa: CASSQEPGRGSYGYTF
v_call: TRBV13; clone_size: NA; j_call: TRBJ1-1; d_call: NA; cdr3_aa: CASSSGGTEAFF
v_call: TRBV28; clone_size: NA; j_call: TRBJ2-1; d_call: NA; cdr3_aa: CASSPFELYNEQFF
v_call: TRBV19; clone_size: NA; j_call: TRBJ2-2; d_call: NA; cdr3_aa: CASAVQAAGELFF
v_call: TRBV5-6; clone_size: few; j_call: TRBJ2-7; d_call: NA; cdr3_aa: CASSLALAVFYEQYF
v_call: TRBV2; clone_size: few; j_call: TRBJ1-1; d_call: NA; cdr3_aa: CASRIEVWTEAFF
v_call: TRBV5-8; clone_size: NA; j_call: TRBJ1-1; d_call: NA; cdr3_aa: CASSLGGRGITEAFF
v_call: TRBV18; clone_size: NA; j_call: TRBJ2-7; d_call: NA; cdr3_aa: CASSKGKGPYEQYF
v_call: TRBV6-5; clone_size: NA; j_call: TRBJ1-2; d_call: NA; cdr3_aa: CASSYSAGFYGYTF
v_call: TRBV5-1; clone_size: NA; j_call: TRBJ2-1; d_call: TRBD2; cdr3_aa: CASSRGTSGRAPNEQFF
v_call: TRBV28; clone_size: once; j_call: TRBJ2-7; d_call: TRBD1; cdr3_aa: CASRPQGAGEQYF
v_call: TRBV29-1; clone_size: NA; j_call: TRBJ2-3; d_call: TRBD2; cdr3_aa: CSVAPGGTDTQYF
v_call: TRBV19; clone_size: few; j_call: TRBJ1-2; d_call: TRBD1; cdr3_aa: CASNKGAGNYGYTF
v_call: TRBV5-8; clone_size: NA; j_call: TRBJ2-2; d_call: TRBD2; cdr3_aa: CASSLGLAIGELFF
v_call: TRBV7-8; clone_size: few; j_call: TRBJ1-1; d_call: NA; cdr3_aa: CASSEAPFMNTEAFF
v_call: TRBV6-4; clone_size: once; j_call: TRBJ1-1; d_call: NA; cdr3_aa: CARTNWTEAFF
v_call: TRBV6-5; clone_size: NA; j_call: TRBJ1-1; d_call: TRBD1; cdr3_aa: CASRPTGTEAFF
v_call: TRBV4-2; clone_size: NA; j_call: TRBJ1-1; d_call: NA; cdr3_aa: CASSQESGMNTEAFF
v_call: TRBV30; clone_size: NA; j_call: TRBJ1-5; d_call: NA; cdr3_aa: CAWSVWGDQPQHF
v_call: TRBV14; clone_size: few; j_call: TRBJ1-2; d_call: NA; cdr3_aa: CASSPRLDSLNYGYTF
v_call: TRBV27; clone_size: few; j_call: TRBJ1-4; d_call: NA; cdr3_aa: CASSFYAGAELFF
v_call: TRBV5-1; clone_size: NA; j_call: TRBJ2-2; d_call: NA; cdr3_aa: CASSLAGGTGELFF
v_call: TRBV27; clone_size: NA; j_call: TRBJ2-7; d_call: TRBD1; cdr3_aa: CASRRQGSYEQYF
v_call: TRBV7-9; clone_size: once; j_call: TRBJ2-7; d_call: TRBD2; cdr3_aa: CASSLVAGASYEQYF
v_call: TRBV3-1/TRBV3-2; clone_size: once; j_call: TRBJ1-6; d_call: TRBD1; cdr3_aa: CASSQDWTGDNSPLHF
v_call: TRBV18; clone_size: once; j_call: TRBJ1-1; d_call: TRBD1; cdr3_aa: CASSNDRGSGTEAFF
v_call: TRBV12-3/TRBV12-4; clone_size: NA; j_call: TRBJ1-2; d_call: NA; cdr3_aa: CASGRGISYGYTF
v_call: TRBV7-9; clone_size: NA; j_call: TRBJ2-4; d_call: NA; cdr3_aa: CASSRDAVGKNIQYF
v_call: TRBV6-6; clone_size: once; j_call: TRBJ1-4; d_call: NA; cdr3_aa: CASSYPSSAWGEKLFF
v_call: TRBV2; clone_size: NA; j_call: TRBJ2-7; d_call: NA; cdr3_aa: CASVSSRGNYEQYF
v_call: TRBV10-3; clone_size: NA; j_call: TRBJ1-5; d_call: NA; cdr3_aa: CAISERGNQPQHF
v_call: TRBV5-6; clone_size: NA; j_call: TRBJ1-2; d_call: NA; cdr3_aa: CASSFKELGYTF
v_call: TRBV5-1; clone_size: NA; j_call: TRBJ2-1; d_call: NA; cdr3_aa: CASSTGTEGAEQFF
v_call: TRBV28; clone_size: NA; j_call: TRBJ2-7; d_call: NA; cdr3_aa: CASSLSVEGGEQYF
v_call: TRBV5-1; clone_size: NA; j_call: TRBJ1-3; d_call: NA; cdr3_aa: CASSLNVDSSGNTIYF
v_call: TRBV19; clone_size: NA; j_call: TRBJ1-5; d_call: TRBD1; cdr3_aa: CASSTDRGSNQPQHF
v_call: TRBV4-2; clone_size: few; j_call: TRBJ1-2; d_call: NA; cdr3_aa: CASSQEQTKIYGYTF
v_call: TRBV27; clone_size: once; j_call: TRBJ2-7; d_call: TRBD2; cdr3_aa: CASRIAGVGGEQYF
v_call: TRBV6-1; clone_size: once; j_call: TRBJ1-1; d_call: NA; cdr3_aa: CASSDGHLNTEAFF
v_call: TRBV28; clone_size: NA; j_call: TRBJ1-6; d_call: NA; cdr3_aa: CASSLSGGVGSPLHF
v_call: TRBV4-2; clone_size: few; j_call: TRBJ2-7; d_call: NA; cdr3_aa: CASSQDGTLYEQYF